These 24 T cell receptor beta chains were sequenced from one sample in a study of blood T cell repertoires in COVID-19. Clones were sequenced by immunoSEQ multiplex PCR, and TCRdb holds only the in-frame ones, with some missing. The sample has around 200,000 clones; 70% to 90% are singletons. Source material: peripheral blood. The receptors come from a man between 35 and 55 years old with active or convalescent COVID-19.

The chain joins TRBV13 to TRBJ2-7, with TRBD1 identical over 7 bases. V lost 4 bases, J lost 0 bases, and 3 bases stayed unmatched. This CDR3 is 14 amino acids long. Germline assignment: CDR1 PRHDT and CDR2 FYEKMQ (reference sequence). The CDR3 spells CASSWGQSSYEQYF. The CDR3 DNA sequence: TGTGCCAGCAGCTGGGGACAGAGCTCCTACGAGCAGTACTTC.

CDR3 nucleotide sequence: TGTGCCAGTAGTGCTAGCGGGGGGGGGACAGATACGCAGTATTTT. Translating it yields CASSASGGGTDTQYF. The rearrangement links TRBV19 to TRBJ2-3, with 12 nucleotides matching TRBD2. The germline gives CDR1 LNHDA, CDR2 SQIVND (reference sequence). Trimming took 5 bases from V and 3 from J; bases not matched to a gene: 3. The CDR3 sequence is 15 residues long. Drawing the rest from reference TRBV19 and TRBJ2-3, the complete variable domain is DGGITQSPKYLFRKEGQNVTLSCEQNLNHDAMYWYRQDPGQGLRLIYYSQIVNDFQKGDIAEGYSVSREKKESFPLTVTSAQKNPTAFYLCASSASGGGTDTQYFGPGTRLTVL.

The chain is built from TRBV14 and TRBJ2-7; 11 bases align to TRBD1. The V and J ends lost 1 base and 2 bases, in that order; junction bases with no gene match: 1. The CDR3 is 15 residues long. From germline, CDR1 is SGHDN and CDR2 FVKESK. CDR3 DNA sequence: TGTGCCAGCAGCCAAGGGGGACAGGGGGCCTACGAGCAGTACTTC. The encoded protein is CASSQGGQGAYEQYF.

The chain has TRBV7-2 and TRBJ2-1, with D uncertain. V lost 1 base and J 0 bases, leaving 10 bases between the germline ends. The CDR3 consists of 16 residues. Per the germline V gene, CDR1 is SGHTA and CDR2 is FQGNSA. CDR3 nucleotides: TGTGCCAGCAGCTTAGTTGCGGATAGCTCCTACAATGAGCAGTTCTTC. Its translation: CASSLVADSSYNEQFF.

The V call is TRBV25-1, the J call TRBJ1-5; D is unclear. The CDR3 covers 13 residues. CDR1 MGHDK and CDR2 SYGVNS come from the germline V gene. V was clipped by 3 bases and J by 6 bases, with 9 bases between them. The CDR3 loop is CASSDSGSQPQHF. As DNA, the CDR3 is TGTGCCAGCAGTGACTCAGGCAGTCAGCCCCAGCATTTT.

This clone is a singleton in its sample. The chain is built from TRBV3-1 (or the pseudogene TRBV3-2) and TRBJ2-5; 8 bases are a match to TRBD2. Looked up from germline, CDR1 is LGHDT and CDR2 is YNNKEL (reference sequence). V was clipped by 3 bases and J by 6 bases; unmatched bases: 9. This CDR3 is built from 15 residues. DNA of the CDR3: TGTGCCAGCAGCCAGCTCGGGGGGGGGCGGAAGACCCAGTACTTC. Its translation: CASSQLGGGRKTQYF.

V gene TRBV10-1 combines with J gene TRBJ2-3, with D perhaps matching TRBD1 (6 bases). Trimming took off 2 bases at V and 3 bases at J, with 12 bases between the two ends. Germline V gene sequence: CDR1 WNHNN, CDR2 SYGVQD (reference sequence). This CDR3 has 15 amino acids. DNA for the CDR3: TGCGCCAGCAGTGAGACAGGGAGATTAACAGATACGCAGTATTTT. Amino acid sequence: CASSETGRLTDTQYF.

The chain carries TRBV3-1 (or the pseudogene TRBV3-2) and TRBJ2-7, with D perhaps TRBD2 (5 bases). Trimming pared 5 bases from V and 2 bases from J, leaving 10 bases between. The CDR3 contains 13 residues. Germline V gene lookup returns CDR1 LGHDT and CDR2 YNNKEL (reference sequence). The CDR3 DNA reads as TGTGCCAGCAGCGTAACCGGGACCTACGAGCAGTACTTC. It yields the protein CASSVTGTYEQYF.

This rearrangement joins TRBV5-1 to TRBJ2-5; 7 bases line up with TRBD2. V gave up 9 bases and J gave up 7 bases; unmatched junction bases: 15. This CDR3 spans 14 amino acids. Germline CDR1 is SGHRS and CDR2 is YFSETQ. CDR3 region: CATLPASGVGTQYF. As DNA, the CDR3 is TGCGCCACCTTACCCGCTAGCGGAGTCGGGACCCAGTACTTC.

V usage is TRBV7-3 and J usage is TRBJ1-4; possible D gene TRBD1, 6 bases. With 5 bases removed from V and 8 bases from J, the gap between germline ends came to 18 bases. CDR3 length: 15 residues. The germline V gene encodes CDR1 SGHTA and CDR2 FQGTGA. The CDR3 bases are TGTGCCAGCAGCCCCACGGGGACATCGGAGGAAAAACTGTTTTTT. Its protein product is CASSPTGTSEEKLFF.

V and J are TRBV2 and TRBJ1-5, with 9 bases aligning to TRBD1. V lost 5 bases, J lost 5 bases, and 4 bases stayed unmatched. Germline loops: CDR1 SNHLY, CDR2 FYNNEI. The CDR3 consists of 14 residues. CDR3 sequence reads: CASSQDRGYQPQHF. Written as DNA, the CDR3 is TGTGCCAGCAGTCAGGACAGGGGATATCAGCCCCAGCATTTT.

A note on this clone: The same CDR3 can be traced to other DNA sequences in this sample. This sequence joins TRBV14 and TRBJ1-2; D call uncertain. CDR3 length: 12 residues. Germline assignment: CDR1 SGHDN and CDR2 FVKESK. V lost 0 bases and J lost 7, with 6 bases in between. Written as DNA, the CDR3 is TGTGCCAGCAGCCAAGATCGGAGTGGCTACACCTTC. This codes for CASSQDRSGYTF.

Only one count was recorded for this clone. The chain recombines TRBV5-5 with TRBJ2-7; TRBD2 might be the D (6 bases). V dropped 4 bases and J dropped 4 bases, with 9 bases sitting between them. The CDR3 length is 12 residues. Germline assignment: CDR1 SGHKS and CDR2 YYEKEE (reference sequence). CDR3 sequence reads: CASSPGGYEQYF. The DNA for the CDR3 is TGTGCCAGCAGCCCCGGGGGTTACGAGCAGTACTTC.

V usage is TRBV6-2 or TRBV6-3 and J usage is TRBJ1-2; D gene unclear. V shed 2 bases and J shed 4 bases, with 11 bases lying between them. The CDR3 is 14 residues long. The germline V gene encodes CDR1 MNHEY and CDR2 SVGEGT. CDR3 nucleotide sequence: TGTGCCAGCAGTTACGTTGCTCGCGGCTATGGCTACACCTTC. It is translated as CASSYVARGYGYTF.

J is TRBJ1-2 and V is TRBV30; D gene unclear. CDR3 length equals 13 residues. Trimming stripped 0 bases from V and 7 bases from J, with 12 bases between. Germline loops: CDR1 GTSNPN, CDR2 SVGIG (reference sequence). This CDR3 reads CAWSVGGESGYTF. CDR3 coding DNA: TGTGCCTGGAGTGTCGGCGGAGAAAGTGGCTACACCTTC.

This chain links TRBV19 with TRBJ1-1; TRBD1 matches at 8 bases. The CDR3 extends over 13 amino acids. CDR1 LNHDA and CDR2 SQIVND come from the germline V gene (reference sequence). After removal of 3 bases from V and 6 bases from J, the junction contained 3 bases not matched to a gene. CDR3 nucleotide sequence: TGTGCCAGTAGTATTACGACAGGGGCTGAAGCTTTCTTT. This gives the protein CASSITTGAEAFF.

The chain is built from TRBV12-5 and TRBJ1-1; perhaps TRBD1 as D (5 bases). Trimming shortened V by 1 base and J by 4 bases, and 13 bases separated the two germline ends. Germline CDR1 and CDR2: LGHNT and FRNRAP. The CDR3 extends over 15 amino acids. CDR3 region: CASGLGQGTFTEAFF. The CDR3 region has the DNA TGTGCTAGTGGTTTGGGGCAGGGTACGTTCACTGAAGCTTTCTTT.

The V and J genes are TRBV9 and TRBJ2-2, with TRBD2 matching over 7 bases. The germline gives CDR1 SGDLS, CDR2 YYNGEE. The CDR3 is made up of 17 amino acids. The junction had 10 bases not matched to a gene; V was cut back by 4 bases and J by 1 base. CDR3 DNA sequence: TGTGCCAGCAGCCCTTTTGCGGGGGTGCGGAACACCGGGGAGCTGTTTTTT. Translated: CASSPFAGVRNTGELFF.

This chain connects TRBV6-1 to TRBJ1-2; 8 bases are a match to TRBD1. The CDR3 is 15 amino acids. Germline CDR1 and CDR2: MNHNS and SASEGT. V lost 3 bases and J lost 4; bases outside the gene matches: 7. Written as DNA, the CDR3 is TGTGCCAGCAGTGAGCCGACAGGGGCATTCTATGGCTACACCTTC. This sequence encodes CASSEPTGAFYGYTF.

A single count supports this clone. In DNA form, the CDR3 reads TGCGCCAGCAGCCAAGACACCGGGACAGGGAGATTCGGGGAGCTGTTTTTT. Translation: CASSQDTGTGRFGELFF. The rearrangement uses TRBV4-3 and TRBJ2-2, with 9 bases aligning to TRBD1. The V and J ends lost 0 bases and 7 bases, in that order; junction bases with no gene match: 9. Germline V lookup: CDR1 LGHNA, CDR2 YSLEER. The CDR3 has 17 residues.

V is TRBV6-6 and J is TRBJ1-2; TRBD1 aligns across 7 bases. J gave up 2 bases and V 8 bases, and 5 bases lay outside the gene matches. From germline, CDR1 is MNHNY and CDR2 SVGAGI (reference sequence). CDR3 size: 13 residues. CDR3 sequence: CASEGGSNYGYTF. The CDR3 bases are TGTGCCAGCGAAGGGGGCTCGAACTATGGCTACACCTTC.

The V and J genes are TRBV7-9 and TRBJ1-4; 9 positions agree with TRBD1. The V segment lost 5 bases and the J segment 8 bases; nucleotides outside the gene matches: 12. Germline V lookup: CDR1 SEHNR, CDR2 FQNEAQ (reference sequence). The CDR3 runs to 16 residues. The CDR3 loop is CASSPNWTGEGEKLFF. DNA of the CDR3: TGTGCCAGCAGCCCGAACTGGACAGGGGAAGGGGAAAAACTGTTTTTT.

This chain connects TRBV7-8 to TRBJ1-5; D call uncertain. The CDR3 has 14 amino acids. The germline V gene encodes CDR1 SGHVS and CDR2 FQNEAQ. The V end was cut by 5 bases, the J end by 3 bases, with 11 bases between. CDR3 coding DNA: TGTGCCAGCAGCCCAGACATATACAATCAGCCCCAGCATTTT. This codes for CASSPDIYNQPQHF.

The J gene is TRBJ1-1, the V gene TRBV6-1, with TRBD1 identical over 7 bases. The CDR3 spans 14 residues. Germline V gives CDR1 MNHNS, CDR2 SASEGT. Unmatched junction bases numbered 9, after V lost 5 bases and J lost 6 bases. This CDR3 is CASSPEGGFPEAFF. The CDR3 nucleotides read TGTGCCAGCAGTCCCGAAGGGGGCTTTCCTGAAGCTTTCTTT.